What follows are 18 T cell receptor beta chains derived from one specimen sequenced in a study of shared clonotypes between healthy human individuals. The naive CD8 population came from CD45RO-negative cells selected for CCR7, without terminally differentiated effector memory CD45RA+ cells. The table came from immunoSEQ multiplex PCR; TCRdb's copy has only in-frame clones and leaves some out. Here the sample spans about 2 million clones, less than 95% being singletons. What was sequenced was naive CD8+ T cells sorted from blood. The receptors come from a man aged 18-30 years in good health.

The V gene is TRBV10-3, the J gene TRBJ2-3, with 10 positions matching TRBD2. There are 15 residues in the CDR3. V was clipped by 8 bases and J by 2 bases; unmatched bases: 7. CDR1 and CDR2 from the germline V gene are ENHRY and SYGVKD. The CDR3 bases are TGTGCCATCGGACTAGCGGAATACTCCACAGATACGCAGTATTTT. This gives the protein CAIGLAEYSTDTQYF.

The chain links TRBV9 to TRBJ1-1; TRBD1 might be the D (5 bases). The CDR3 has 13 amino acids. Germline CDR1 SGDLS, CDR2 YYNGEE. The V gene lost 4 bases and the J gene lost 6 bases, with 13 bases spanning the gap. CDR3 nucleotide sequence: TGTGCCAGCAGCACTCAGGGTATGGCTGAAGCTTTCTTT. Amino acids: CASSTQGMAEAFF.

A word on this clone: The sample carries other DNA sequences with the same CDR3. The genes are TRBV5-6 and TRBJ2-1, with TRBD2 matching 8 bases. CDR1 SGHDT and CDR2 YYEEEE come from the germline V gene. This CDR3 has 15 amino acids. The trim removed 0 bases at V and 3 bases at J, leaving 2 bases unmatched. In DNA form, the CDR3 reads TGTGCCAGCAGCTTGGTGGCGGGAGGCTACAATGAGCAGTTCTTC. Its translation is CASSLVAGGYNEQFF.

The sample holds one count of this clone. V gene TRBV6-5 combines with J gene TRBJ2-3, with 8 bases aligning to TRBD1. V gave up 5 bases and J gave up 2 bases; unmatched junction bases: 6. This CDR3 comprises 15 residues. Germline values: CDR1 MNHEY, CDR2 SVGAGI. The CDR3 protein is CASSPQGAYTDTQYF. CDR3 bases: TGTGCCAGCAGTCCTCAGGGGGCGTACACAGATACGCAGTATTTT.

This sequence joins TRBV2 and TRBJ2-1; D perhaps matches TRBD2 (5 bases). Per germline, CDR1 SNHLY and CDR2 FYNNEI. Trimming cost V 1 base and J 3 bases, with 13 bases left between them. The CDR3 spans 16 residues. CDR3 sequence (DNA): TGTGCCAGCAGTGAAGGAGGCGGGTGGGGCTACAATGAGCAGTTCTTC. Translating gives CASSEGGGWGYNEQFF. Based on the CDR3 plus reference TRBV2 and TRBJ2-1, the full variable domain is EPEVTQTPSHQVTQMGQEVILRCVPISNHLYFYWYRQILGQKVEFLVSFYNNEISEKSEIFDDQFSVERPDGSNFTLKIRSTKLEDSAMYFCASSEGGGWGYNEQFFGPGTRLTVL.

A single count supports this clone. This chain joins TRBV27 and TRBJ1-5, with a weak D call TRBD1 (6 bases). The V and J ends lost 5 bases and 1 base respectively, with 12 bases between them. CDR3 length: 15 amino acids. Germline CDR1 and CDR2: MNHEY and SMNVEV (reference sequence). For the CDR3, the DNA is TGTGCCAGCAGTGCAACAGGGTTAAGCAATCAGCCCCAGCATTTT. The encoded protein is CASSATGLSNQPQHF.

Turning to this clone: Other DNA sequences in this specimen translate into the identical CDR3. This chain uses TRBV6-5 with TRBJ1-5, with D possibly being TRBD1 (5 bases). CDR1 is MNHEY and CDR2 is SVGAGI in the germline V gene. The CDR3 covers 14 residues. Between the trimmed V and J ends, which lost 6 bases and 0 bases, there was a span of 9 bases. The CDR3: CASSPDSSNQPQHF. The CDR3 nucleotides read TGTGCCAGCAGCCCAGACAGTAGCAATCAGCCCCAGCATTTT.

The rearrangement links TRBV21-1 to TRBJ1-3; the table's D call TRBD1 went unverified against the DNA. TRBV21-1 is tagged as a pseudogene. The CDR3 is 15 residues long. DNA of the CDR3: TGTGCCAGACCGAAACAGGGAATCTCTGGAAACACCATATATTTT. This translates into CARPKQGISGNTIYF.

V gene TRBV28 combines with J gene TRBJ2-2; 7 positions agree with TRBD1. With V trimmed by 5 bases and J by 3 bases, 3 bases remained unmatched. CDR3 length: 14 amino acids. Per germline, CDR1 MDHEN and CDR2 SYDVKM. CDR3 nucleotide sequence: TGTGCCAGCAGTGACAGGGTCGACACCGGGGAGCTGTTTTTT. It translates to CASSDRVDTGELFF.

DNA of the CDR3: TGTGCCAGCAGCCCATGGGAGGGGAACACTGAAGCTTTCTTT. It specifies CASSPWEGNTEAFF. The chain recombines TRBV9 with TRBJ1-1; no clear D. The CDR3 length is 14 residues. With 4 bases removed from V and 1 base from J, the gap between germline ends came to 11 bases. Germline lookup yields CDR1 SGDLS and CDR2 YYNGEE.

The chain is built from TRBV10-3 and TRBJ2-7; no clear D gene. V was trimmed by 3 bases and J by 5 bases, leaving 2 bases between them. Per germline, CDR1 ENHRY and CDR2 SYGVKD. There are 10 residues in the CDR3. CDR3 sequence: CAISEHEQYF. CDR3 bases: TGTGCCATCAGTGAACACGAGCAGTACTTC.

About this clone itself: The same CDR3 also results from other DNA sequences found in this sample. The rearrangement joins TRBV28 to TRBJ1-1; 7 nucleotides line up with TRBD1. The V gene's germline CDR1 is MDHEN and CDR2 SYDVKM. This CDR3 has 14 amino acids. V shed 3 bases, J shed 4 bases, and the junction held 5 bases outside the gene matches. This chain's CDR3 is CASSFRGRGTEAFF. CDR3 bases: TGTGCCAGCAGTTTTAGGGGGCGAGGCACTGAAGCTTTCTTT.

The chain couples TRBV5-5 to TRBJ1-2; D is perhaps TRBD1 (6 bases). The germline V gene encodes CDR1 SGHKS and CDR2 YYEKEE (reference sequence). The CDR3 is 16 residues long. The ends were cut back, 0 bases at V and 0 bases at J, with 12 bases in the middle. The CDR3 spells CASSLVSGGTNYGYTF. The CDR3 DNA follows: TGTGCCAGCAGCTTGGTGTCGGGGGGCACTAACTATGGCTACACCTTC.

The chain carries TRBV4-1 and TRBJ1-4; 8 bases agree with TRBD1. The ends lost 0 bases at V and 11 bases at J; junction bases unmatched: 11. CDR3 length equals 16 residues. Germline CDR1 is MGHRA and CDR2 is YSYEKL. The CDR3 DNA is TGCGCCAGCAGCCAAGATCTAACAGGGGGGAGTGGGAAACTGTTTTTT. It codes for CASSQDLTGGSGKLFF.

The rearrangement joins TRBV15 to TRBJ2-7; TRBD2 aligns across 9 bases. The CDR3 consists of 15 residues. Germline V CDR1 and CDR2: LNHNV, YYDKDF (reference sequence). J was trimmed by 6 bases and V by 5 bases; bases with no gene match: 11. The CDR3, as DNA: TGTGCCACCAGCGGCGGGACTAGCAGCTCGGGCGAGCAGTACTTC. This translates into CATSGGTSSSGEQYF. The entire variable domain, with the rest obtained from reference TRBV15 and TRBJ2-7, is as follows: DAMVIQNPRYQVTQFGKPVTLSCSQTLNHNVMYWYQQKSSQAPKLLFHYYDKDFNNEADTPDNFQSRRPNTSFCFLDIRSPGLGDTAMYLCATSGGTSSSGEQYFGPGTRLTVT.

The sample holds one count of this clone. This rearrangement joins TRBV6-5 to TRBJ2-1; D not resolved. Germline V gene data show CDR1 as MNHEY and CDR2 as SVGAGI. The CDR3 extends over 15 amino acids. Trimming stripped 5 bases from V and 4 bases from J, with 15 bases between. This CDR3 reads CASSPSNKPYNEQFF. CDR3 bases: TGTGCCAGCAGTCCCTCTAACAAACCATACAATGAGCAGTTCTTC.

The rearrangement links TRBV4-3 to TRBJ2-3; the D is unclear. The CDR3 runs 16 residues. Germline V gene lookup returns CDR1 LGHNA and CDR2 YSLEER. V gave up 0 bases and J gave up 2 bases, with 12 bases separating them. Written as DNA, the CDR3 is TGCGCCAGCAGCCAAGATTCCGGCAGTTACACAGATACGCAGTATTTT. Protein product: CASSQDSGSYTDTQYF.

Regarding this clone: Other DNA sequences from this sample encode an identical CDR3 as well. The rearrangement joins TRBV27 to TRBJ1-5; no reliable D call. The CDR3 is made up of 14 amino acids. In germline, CDR1 is MNHEY, CDR2 SMNVEV (reference sequence). Between the trimmed V and J ends, which lost 6 bases and 0 bases, there was a span of 9 bases. The CDR3 region has the DNA TGTGCCAGCAGCCCACATAATAGCAATCAGCCCCAGCATTTT. This gives the protein CASSPHNSNQPQHF.